This TCR beta chain was identified in a study of T cells after somatic rescue of genetic block. Only in-frame clones appear in the TCRdb table, and some are missing; sequencing was by immunoSEQ multiplex PCR. The table has roughly 120,000 clones, 75% to 95% seen once. Sequencing was performed on peripheral blood mononuclear cells (PBMCs). This sequence was found in a woman under 30.

The CDR3 DNA sequence: TGCGCCAGCAGAGGGGGCCAAGAGACCCAGTACTTC. Amino acid sequence: CASRGGQETQYF. This rearrangement joins TRBV4-1 to TRBJ2-5, with D maybe TRBD1 (6 bases). The CDR3 consists of 12 residues. The germline V gene has CDR1 MGHRA and CDR2 YSYEKL. The ends were cut back, 6 bases at V and 1 base at J, with 6 bases in the middle.